The rows below give T cell receptor beta chains drawn from one sample of a study of blood T cell repertoires in COVID-19. TCRdb's copy holds only in-frame clones and misses some; the assay was immunoSEQ multiplex PCR. The table has hundreds of thousands of clones, approximately 79% seen once. The sample was peripheral blood. These receptors all come from a woman aged 40 to 50 with active or convalescent COVID-19. The CDR3 runs from the conserved cysteine through the conserved F or W. A D gene is named only where the DNA matches it firmly. Not all rows give a size; the values are once, few, many and, for expanded clones, a class.

D gene: NA
V gene: TRBV7-9
J gene: TRBJ1-5
clone size: NA
CDR3 protein: CASSLVTGGNQPQHF
CDR3 DNA: TGTGCCAGCAGCTTAGTCACAGGAGGCAATCAGCCCCAGCATTTT

D gene: TRBD1
V gene: TRBV5-1
J gene: TRBJ2-1
clone size: once
CDR3 protein: CASTRTGEVYNEQFF
CDR3 DNA: TGCGCCAGCACCAGGACAGGTGAAGTTTACAATGAGCAGTTCTTC

D gene: NA
V gene: TRBV7-3
J gene: TRBJ2-1
clone size: few
CDR3 protein: CASSLGPPGRGSHNEQFF
CDR3 DNA: TGTGCCAGCAGCCTTGGACCGCCAGGAAGGGGGAGCCACAATGAGCAGTTCTTC

D gene: TRBD1
V gene: TRBV18
J gene: TRBJ1-1
clone size: NA
CDR3 protein: CASSLGTGGHTEAFF
CDR3 DNA: TGTGCCAGCTCTCTCGGGACAGGGGGGCACACTGAAGCTTTCTTT

D gene: TRBD1
V gene: TRBV18
J gene: TRBJ2-3
clone size: NA
CDR3 protein: CASSPPGQADTQYF
CDR3 DNA: TGTGCCAGCTCACCACCGGGACAGGCAGATACGCAGTATTTT

D gene: NA
V gene: TRBV12-3/TRBV12-4
J gene: TRBJ1-1
clone size: NA
CDR3 protein: CASRPSGHPEAFF
CDR3 DNA: TGTGCCAGCAGGCCCTCGGGACACCCTGAAGCTTTCTTT

D gene: TRBD1
V gene: TRBV11-2
J gene: TRBJ2-7
clone size: NA
CDR3 protein: CASRTGGSYEQYF
CDR3 DNA: TGTGCCAGTAGGACAGGGGGATCCTACGAGCAGTACTTC

D gene: NA
V gene: TRBV11-2
J gene: TRBJ2-5
clone size: NA
CDR3 protein: CASNPGLDRETQYF
CDR3 DNA: TGTGCCAGCAACCCGGGTCTCGACAGGGAGACCCAGTACTTC

D gene: TRBD1
V gene: TRBV19
J gene: TRBJ1-4
clone size: NA
CDR3 protein: CASSPPGQGNEKLFF
CDR3 DNA: TGTGCCAGTAGTCCCCCGGGACAGGGTAATGAAAAACTGTTTTTT

D gene: NA
V gene: TRBV5-1
J gene: TRBJ2-7
clone size: NA
CDR3 protein: CASSPGLTYEQYF
CDR3 DNA: TGCGCCAGCAGCCCCGGACTTACCTACGAGCAGTACTTC

D gene: NA
V gene: TRBV5-1
J gene: TRBJ2-3
clone size: NA
CDR3 protein: CASSLDRGGDTQYF
CDR3 DNA: TGCGCCAGCAGCTTGGACCGGGGTGGGGATACGCAGTATTTT

D gene: NA
V gene: TRBV12-3/TRBV12-4
J gene: TRBJ1-6
clone size: few
CDR3 protein: CASSRVGNSPLHF
CDR3 DNA: TGTGCCAGCAGCAGGGTGGGTAATTCACCCCTCCACTTT

D gene: TRBD1
V gene: TRBV9
J gene: TRBJ1-6
clone size: once
CDR3 protein: CASSVGQSSYNSPLHF
CDR3 DNA: TGTGCCAGCAGCGTGGGACAGAGCTCCTATAATTCACCCCTCCACTTT

D gene: NA
V gene: TRBV7-9
J gene: TRBJ1-5
clone size: NA
CDR3 protein: CASSSDRIRLDQPQHF
CDR3 DNA: TGTGCCAGCAGCTCCGACAGGATTCGGCTGGATCAGCCCCAGCATTTT

D gene: NA
V gene: TRBV11-2
J gene: TRBJ2-2
clone size: NA
CDR3 protein: CASSPGGELFF
CDR3 DNA: TGTGCCAGCAGCCCCGGGGGGGAGCTGTTTTTT

D gene: TRBD1
V gene: TRBV6-5
J gene: TRBJ2-1
clone size: NA
CDR3 protein: CASSSRTGGYYNEQFF
CDR3 DNA: TGTGCCAGCAGTTCCCGGACAGGGGGCTACTACAATGAGCAGTTCTTC

D gene: TRBD1
V gene: TRBV6-2/TRBV6-3
J gene: TRBJ1-5
clone size: NA
CDR3 protein: CASSYSSYWTRDRPPGPQHF
CDR3 DNA: TGTGCCAGCAGTTACTCGAGCTACTGGACTCGGGACAGGCCCCCGGGGCCCCAGCATTTT

D gene: NA
V gene: TRBV10-1
J gene: TRBJ1-1
clone size: NA
CDR3 protein: CASSDILWSGFCAFF
CDR3 DNA: TGCGCCAGCAGTGATATCTTATGGTCGGGTTTCTGTGCTTTCTTT